Included here is one T cell receptor beta chain sequence, with context. This specimen belongs to a study of blood T cell repertoires in COVID-19. For the study at large: COVID-19 samples, acute and convalescent, were from the United States, Italy and Spain. The analysed material was cDNA or gDNA that came from T cells, B-cell-depleted T cells, or PBMCs.

Per the study methods: It was from reference gene primer amplification that nucleated cell counts were estimated. Profiled with immunoSEQ multiplex PCR; TCRdb holds only in-frame clones, not every one. V, J and clone size derive from that table, while D and trimming were established from the DNA sequence. Here the sample spans 130,000 to 150,000 clones, more than 75% being singletons. The CDR3 contains 15 residues. The V end lost 6 bases, the J end lost 0 bases, and 12 bases lay between the germline ends. CDR1 is SNHLY, CDR2 FYNNEI, per germline. This sequence was found in a human donor with acute or convalescent COVID-19. The donor label of this sample is uncertain. Sequencing input: peripheral blood. The J gene is TRBJ2-1, the V gene TRBV2; no reliable D call. CDR3 DNA sequence: TGTGCCAGCAGCCACGATGTCGGCTCCTACAATGAGCAGTTCTTC. Protein: CASSHDVGSYNEQFF.